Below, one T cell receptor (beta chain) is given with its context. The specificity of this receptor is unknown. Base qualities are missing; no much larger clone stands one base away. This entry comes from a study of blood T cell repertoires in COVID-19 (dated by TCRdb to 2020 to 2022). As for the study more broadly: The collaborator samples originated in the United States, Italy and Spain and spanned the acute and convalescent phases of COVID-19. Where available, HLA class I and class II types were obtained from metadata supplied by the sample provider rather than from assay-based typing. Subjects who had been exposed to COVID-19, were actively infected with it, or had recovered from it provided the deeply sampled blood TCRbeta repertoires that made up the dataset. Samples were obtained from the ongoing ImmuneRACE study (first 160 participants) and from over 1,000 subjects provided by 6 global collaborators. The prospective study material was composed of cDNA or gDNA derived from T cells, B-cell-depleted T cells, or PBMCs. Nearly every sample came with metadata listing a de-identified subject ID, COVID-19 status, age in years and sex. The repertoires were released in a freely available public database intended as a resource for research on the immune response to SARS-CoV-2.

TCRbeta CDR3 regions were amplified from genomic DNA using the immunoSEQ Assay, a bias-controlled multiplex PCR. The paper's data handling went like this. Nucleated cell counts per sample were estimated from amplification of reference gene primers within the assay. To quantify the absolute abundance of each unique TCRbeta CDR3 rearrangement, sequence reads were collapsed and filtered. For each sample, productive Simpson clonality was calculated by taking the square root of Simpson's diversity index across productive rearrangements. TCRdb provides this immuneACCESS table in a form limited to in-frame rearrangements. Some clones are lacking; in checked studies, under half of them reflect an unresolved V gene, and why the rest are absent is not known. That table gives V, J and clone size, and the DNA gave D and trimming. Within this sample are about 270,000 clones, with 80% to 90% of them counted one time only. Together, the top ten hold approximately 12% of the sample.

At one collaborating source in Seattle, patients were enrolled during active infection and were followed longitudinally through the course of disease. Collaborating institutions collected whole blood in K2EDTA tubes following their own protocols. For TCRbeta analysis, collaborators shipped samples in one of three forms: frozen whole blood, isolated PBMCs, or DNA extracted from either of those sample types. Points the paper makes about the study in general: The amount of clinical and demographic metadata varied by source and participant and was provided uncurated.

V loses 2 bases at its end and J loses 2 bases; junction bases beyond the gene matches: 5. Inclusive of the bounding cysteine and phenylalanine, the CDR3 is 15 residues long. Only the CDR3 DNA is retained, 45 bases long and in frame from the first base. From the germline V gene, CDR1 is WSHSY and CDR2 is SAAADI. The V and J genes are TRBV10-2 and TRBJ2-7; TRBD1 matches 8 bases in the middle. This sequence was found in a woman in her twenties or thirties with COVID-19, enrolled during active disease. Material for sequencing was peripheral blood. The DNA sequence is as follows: TGCGCCAGCAGTGAGGGGACAGGTGAAACCTACGAGCAGTACTTC. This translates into CASSEGTGETYEQYF.